Sequencing of this T cell receptor beta chain was carried out in a study of response to subunit inactivated influenza vaccine. Each CDR3 protein is one row after TCRdb ran MiXCR on the RT-PCR reads. The sample lists 500,000 to 600,000 distinct CDR3 sequences, 6% to 9% occurring once. Findings and caveats of the study: Only a handful of new T cells, the authors suggested, are recruited with each seasonal influenza vaccination.

This clonotype has at least ten counts. Its matching antigen is unknown. Germline V CDR1 and CDR2: LGHNA, YSLEER. This CDR3 has 13 amino acids. Trimming removed 3 bases from V and 5 bases from J, with 10 bases in between. The TCR was taken from a man between 50 and 75 years old who received an inactivated influenza vaccine. J is TRBJ2-5 and V is TRBV4-3, with D hard to call. The source was PBMCs from blood, collected approximately 25 months after vaccination. CDR3 DNA sequence: TGCGCCAGCAGCCAGTTCTCTGGTGAGACCCAGTACTTC. It codes for CASSQFSGETQYF.